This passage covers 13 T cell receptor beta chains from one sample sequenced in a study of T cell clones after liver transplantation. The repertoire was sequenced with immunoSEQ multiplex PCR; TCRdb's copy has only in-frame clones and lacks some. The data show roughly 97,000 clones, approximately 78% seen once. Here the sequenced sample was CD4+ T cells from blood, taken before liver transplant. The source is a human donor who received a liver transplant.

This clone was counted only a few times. The CDR3 DNA follows: TGCGCCAGCAGCTTTGGCGGGAGTAGCACAGATACGCAGTATTTT. It codes for CASSFGGSSTDTQYF. The chain joins TRBV5-1 to TRBJ2-3; 7 nucleotides line up with TRBD2. With V trimmed by 2 bases and J by 0 bases, 3 bases remained unmatched. The CDR3 has 15 residues. Germline assignment: CDR1 SGHRS and CDR2 YFSETQ. The full variable domain, rest sourced from reference TRBV5-1 and TRBJ2-3, is KAGVTQTPRYLIKTRGQQVTLSCSPISGHRSVSWYQQTPGQGLQFLFEYFSETQRNKGNFPGRFSGRQFSNSRSEMNVSTLELGDSALYLCASSFGGSSTDTQYFGPGTRLTVL.

CDR3 amino acids: CAWREQGLRTDTQYF. As DNA, the CDR3 is TGTGCCTGGAGGGAACAGGGTTTAAGGACAGATACGCAGTATTTT. This chain joins TRBV30 and TRBJ2-3; D perhaps matches TRBD1 (6 bases). CDR1 GTSNPN and CDR2 SVGIG come from the germline V gene (reference sequence). V was clipped by 3 bases and J by 3 bases, with 16 bases between them. This CDR3 has 15 residues.

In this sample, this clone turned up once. In DNA, the CDR3 is TGTGCCAGCAGCTCGGACAGGGGGCCCTACGAGCAGTACTTC. It translates to CASSSDRGPYEQYF. This chain uses TRBV5-5 with TRBJ2-7; 11 bases are shared with TRBD1. The germline gives CDR1 SGHKS, CDR2 YYEKEE (reference sequence). The CDR3 covers 14 residues. V lost 3 bases and J lost 2; bases outside the gene matches: 1.

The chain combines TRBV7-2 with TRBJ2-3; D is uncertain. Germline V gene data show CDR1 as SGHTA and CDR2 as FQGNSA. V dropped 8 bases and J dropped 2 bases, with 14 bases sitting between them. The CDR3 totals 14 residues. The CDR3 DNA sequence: TGTGCCAGCCCCCCTTTACCGACCACAGATACGCAGTATTTT. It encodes CASPPLPTTDTQYF. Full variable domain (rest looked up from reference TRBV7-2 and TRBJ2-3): GAGVSQSPSNKVTEKGKDVELRCDPISGHTALYWYRQSLGQGLEFLIYFQGNSAPDKSGLPSDRFSAERTGGSVSTLTIQRTQQEDSAVYLCASPPLPTTDTQYFGPGTRLTVL.

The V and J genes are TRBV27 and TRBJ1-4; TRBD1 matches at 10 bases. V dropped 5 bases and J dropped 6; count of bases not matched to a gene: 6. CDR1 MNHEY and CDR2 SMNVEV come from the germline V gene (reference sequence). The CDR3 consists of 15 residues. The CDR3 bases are TGTGCCAGCAGTCGCGCCGGGACAGGGGATGAAAAACTGTTTTTT. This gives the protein CASSRAGTGDEKLFF. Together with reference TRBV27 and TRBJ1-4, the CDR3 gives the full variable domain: EAQVTQNPRYLITVTGKKLTVTCSQNMNHEYMSWYRQDPGLGLRQIYYSMNVEVTDKGDVPEGYKVSRKEKRNFPLILESPSPNQTSLYFCASSRAGTGDEKLFFGSGTQLSVL.

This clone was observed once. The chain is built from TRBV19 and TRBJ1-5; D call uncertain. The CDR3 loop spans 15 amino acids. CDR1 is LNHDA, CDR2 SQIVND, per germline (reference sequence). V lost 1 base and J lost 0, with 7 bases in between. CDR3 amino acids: CASSIGSHSNQPQHF. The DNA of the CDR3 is TGTGCCAGTAGTATAGGCAGCCATAGCAATCAGCCCCAGCATTTT.

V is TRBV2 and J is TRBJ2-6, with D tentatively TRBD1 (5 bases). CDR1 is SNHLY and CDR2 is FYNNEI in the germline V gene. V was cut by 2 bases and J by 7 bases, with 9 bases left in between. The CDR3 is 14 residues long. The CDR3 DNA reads TGTGCCAGCAGTGAACAGGGTGGAGCCAACGTCCTGACTTTC. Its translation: CASSEQGGANVLTF.

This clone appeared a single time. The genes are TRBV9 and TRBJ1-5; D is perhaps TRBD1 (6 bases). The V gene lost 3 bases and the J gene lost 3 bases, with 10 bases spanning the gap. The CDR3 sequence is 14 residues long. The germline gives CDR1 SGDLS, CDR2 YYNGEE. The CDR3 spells CASSGGQNNQPQHF. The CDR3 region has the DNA TGTGCCAGCAGCGGTGGACAGAACAATCAGCCCCAGCATTTT. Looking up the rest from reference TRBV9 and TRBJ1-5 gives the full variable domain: DSGVTQTPKHLITATGQRVTLRCSPRSGDLSVYWYQQSLDQGLQFLIQYYNGEERAKGNILERFSAQQFPDLHSELNLSSLELGDSALYFCASSGGQNNQPQHFGDGTRLSIL.

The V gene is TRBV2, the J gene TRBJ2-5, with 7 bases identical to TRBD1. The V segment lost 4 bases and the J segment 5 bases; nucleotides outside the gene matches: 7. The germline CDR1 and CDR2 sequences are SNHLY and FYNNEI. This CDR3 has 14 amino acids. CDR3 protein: CASSALRGRETQYF. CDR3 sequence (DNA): TGTGCCAGCAGTGCTCTGAGGGGGCGGGAGACCCAGTACTTC.

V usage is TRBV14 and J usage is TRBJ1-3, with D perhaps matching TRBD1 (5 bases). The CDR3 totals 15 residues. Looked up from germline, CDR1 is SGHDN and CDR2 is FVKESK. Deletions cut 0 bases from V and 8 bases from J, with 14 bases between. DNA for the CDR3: TGTGCCAGCAGCCAAGATCTTGGAGGGGTTGACACCATATATTTT. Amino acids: CASSQDLGGVDTIYF.

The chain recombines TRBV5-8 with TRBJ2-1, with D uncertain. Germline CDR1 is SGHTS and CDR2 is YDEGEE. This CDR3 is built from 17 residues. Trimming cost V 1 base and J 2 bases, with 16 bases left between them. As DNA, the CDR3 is TGTGCCAGCAGCTTGAGCTCATGGCGGTCAACCTACAATGAGCAGTTCTTC. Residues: CASSLSSWRSTYNEQFF.

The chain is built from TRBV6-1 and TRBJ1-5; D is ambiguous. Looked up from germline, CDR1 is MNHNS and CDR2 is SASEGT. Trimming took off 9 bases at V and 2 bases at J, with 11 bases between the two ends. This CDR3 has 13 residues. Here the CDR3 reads CASIPVGNQPQHF. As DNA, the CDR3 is TGTGCCAGTATCCCGGTCGGCAATCAGCCCCAGCATTTT.

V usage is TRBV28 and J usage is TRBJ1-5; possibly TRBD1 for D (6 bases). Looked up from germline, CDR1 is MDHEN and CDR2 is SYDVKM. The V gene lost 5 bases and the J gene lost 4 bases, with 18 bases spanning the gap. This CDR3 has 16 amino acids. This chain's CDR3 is CASSRNRGSGNQPQHF. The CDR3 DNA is TGTGCCAGCAGTCGAAATAGGGGGTCAGGGAATCAGCCCCAGCATTTT.